This entry is about one TCR beta chain. Its target is unknown. The record originates from a study of cytomegalovirus exposure and HLA in healthy donors. Study-wide findings and caveats: The HLA-A and HLA-B alleles of most subjects were reportedly predicted accurately from TCR beta sequences. Across donors, presence/absence analyses took sequencing depth to be roughly uniform.

The PCR had 60 Vbeta and 13 Jbeta primers. In the original processing: A later analysis tallied some 80 million unique TCR beta chains, approximately 11 million of them shared. TCRdb's table, derived via immunoSEQ multiplex PCR, lists solely in-frame clones and lacks some. Clone size and V and J calls were adopted from that table, with D and trimming inferred from the DNA. Of 170,000 or so clones listed, 80% to 90% are singletons. CDR3 length equals 17 residues. The J segment lost 0 bases and the V segment lost 2 bases, leaving 7 bases of the junction unmatched. The germline V gene has CDR1 MNHNS and CDR2 SASEGT.

What was sequenced was PBMCs. This clonotype was obtained from a man between 18 and 35 years old in good health and CMV-seronegative. The V call is TRBV6-1, the J call TRBJ1-5; 7 bases are a match to TRBD1. CDR3 sequence reads: CASSERGQTYSNQPQHF. Written as DNA, the CDR3 is TGTGCCAGCAGTGAAAGGGGACAGACCTATAGCAATCAGCCCCAGCATTTT.